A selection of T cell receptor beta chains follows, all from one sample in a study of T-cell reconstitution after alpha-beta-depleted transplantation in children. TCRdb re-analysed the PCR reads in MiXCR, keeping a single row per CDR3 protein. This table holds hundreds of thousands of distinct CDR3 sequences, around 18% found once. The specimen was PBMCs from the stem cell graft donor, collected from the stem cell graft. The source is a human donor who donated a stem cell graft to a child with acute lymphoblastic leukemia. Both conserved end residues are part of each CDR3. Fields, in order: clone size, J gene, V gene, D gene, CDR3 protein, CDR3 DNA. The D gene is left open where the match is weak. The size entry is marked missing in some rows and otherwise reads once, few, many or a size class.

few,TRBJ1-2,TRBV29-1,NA,CSARNPLTGESNYGYTF,TGCAGCGCCCGGAACCCCCTGACGGGGGAATCTAACTATGGCTACACCTTC
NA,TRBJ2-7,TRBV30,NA,CAWSQIAYEQYF,TGTGCCTGGAGTCAAATAGCTTACGAGCAGTACTTC
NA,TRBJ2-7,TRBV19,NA,CASSPSQGTYAEQYF,TGTGCCAGTAGCCCTTCCCAGGGGACCTACGCCGAGCAGTACTTC
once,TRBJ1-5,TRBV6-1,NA,CASGTTGRISQPQHF,TGTGCCAGCGGGACCACAGGGAGGATAAGTCAGCCCCAGCATTTT
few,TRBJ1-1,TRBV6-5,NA,CASSYSLSDSEAFF,TGTGCCAGCAGTTACTCTTTATCGGATTCTGAAGCTTTCTTT
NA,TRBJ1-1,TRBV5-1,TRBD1,CASSLTQGARTEAFF,TGCGCCAGCAGCCTTACACAGGGGGCACGGACTGAAGCTTTCTTT
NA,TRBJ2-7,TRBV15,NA,CATKGGSYEQYF,TGTGCCACCAAAGGCGGTTCCTACGAGCAGTACTTC
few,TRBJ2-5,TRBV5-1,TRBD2,CASSSERLAGQETQYF,TGCGCCAGCAGTTCTGAGCGACTAGCGGGACAGGAGACCCAGTACTTC
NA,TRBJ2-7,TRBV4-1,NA,CASSQHAVYYEQYF,TGCGCCAGCAGCCAGCATGCAGTCTACTACGAGCAGTACTTC
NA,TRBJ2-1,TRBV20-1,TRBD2,CSARVPGGSYNEQFF,TGCAGTGCTAGAGTTCCGGGAGGGTCCTACAATGAGCAGTTCTTC